This TCR beta chain was documented in a study of blood T cell repertoires in COVID-19. About the research overall: T cells, B-cell-depleted T cells, or PBMCs provided the cDNA or gDNA that served as material.

Per the authors' pipeline: Amplified reference gene primers provided the basis for estimating nucleated cell counts. TCRdb's table, derived via immunoSEQ multiplex PCR, lists solely in-frame clones and lacks some. That table furnishes V, J and clone size, whereas the DNA furnished D and trimming. This sample has 35,000 to 50,000 clones; over 80% occur once, and the top ten carry more than 15%. The material sequenced was peripheral blood. The receptor's source is a woman in her 30s in a cohort sampled during active COVID-19.

CDR3 protein: CASSLASLAGGSSYEQYF. CDR3 nucleotide sequence: TGTGCCAGCAGCTTAGCAAGTCTGGCGGGCGGGAGCTCCTACGAGCAGTACTTC. The chain employs TRBV7-6 and TRBJ2-7, with TRBD2 matching 7 bases. Germline CDR1 is SGHVS and CDR2 is FNYEAQ. With V trimmed by 0 bases and J by 0 bases, 11 bases remained unmatched. CDR3 length: 18 amino acids.